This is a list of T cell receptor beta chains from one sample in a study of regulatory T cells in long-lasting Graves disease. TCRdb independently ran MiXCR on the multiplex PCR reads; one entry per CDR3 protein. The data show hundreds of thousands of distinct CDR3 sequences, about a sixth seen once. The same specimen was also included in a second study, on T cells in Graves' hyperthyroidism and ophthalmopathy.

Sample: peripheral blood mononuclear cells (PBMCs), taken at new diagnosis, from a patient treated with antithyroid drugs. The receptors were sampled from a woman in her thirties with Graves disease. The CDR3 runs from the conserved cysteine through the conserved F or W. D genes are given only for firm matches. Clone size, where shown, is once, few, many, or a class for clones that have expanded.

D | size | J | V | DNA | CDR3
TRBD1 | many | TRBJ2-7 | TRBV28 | TGTGCCAGCAGTCGACAGGGGAACGTCTACGAGCAGTACTTC | CASSRQGNVYEQYF
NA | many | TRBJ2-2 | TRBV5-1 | TGCGCCAGCAGCTTGGTCTATTCGAGCACCGGGGAGCTGTTTTTT | CASSLVYSSTGELFF
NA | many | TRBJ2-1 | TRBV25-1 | TGTGCCAGCAGTGAATGGGTAGGGCGCAATGAGCAGTTCTTC | CASSEWVGRNEQFF
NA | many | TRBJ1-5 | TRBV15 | TGTGCCACCAGCAGGGCAGGAGGAGGCCAGCCCCAGCATTTT | CATSRAGGGQPQHF
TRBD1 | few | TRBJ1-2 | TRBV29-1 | TGCAGCGTTGAAGGGGCGGGACAGGCCTGCACGTTC | CSVEGAGQACTF
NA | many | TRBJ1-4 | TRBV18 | TGTGCCAGCCAAAACCTCCAGGGGAGTTTTGAAAAACTGTTTTTT | CASQNLQGSFEKLFF
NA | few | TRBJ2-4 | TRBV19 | TGTGCCAGTAGTATAGGAGCTCCTCTAGCCAAAAACATTCAGTACTTC | CASSIGAPLAKNIQYF
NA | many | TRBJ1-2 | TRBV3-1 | TGTGCCAGCACCTCCAAGCCCGGCGCCTGGAACTATGGCTACACCTTC | CASTSKPGAWNYGYTF
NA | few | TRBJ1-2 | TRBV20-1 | TGCAGTGCTAGAGATCAGACAGCCCGACAAAGGTGGTATGGCTACACCTTC | CSARDQTARQRWYGYTF
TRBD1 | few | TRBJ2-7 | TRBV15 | TGTGCCACCAGCACCGGGACAGGGAAGTACGAGCAGTACTTC | CATSTGTGKYEQYF
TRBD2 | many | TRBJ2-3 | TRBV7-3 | TGTGCCAGCAGCCTTATGGGAGGACTAGCGGGAAAGGATACGCAGTATTTT | CASSLMGGLAGKDTQYF
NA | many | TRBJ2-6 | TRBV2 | TGTGCCAGCAAGAGGAGGGAGAGTGGAGGGGCCAACGTCCTGACTTTC | CASKRRESGGANVLTF
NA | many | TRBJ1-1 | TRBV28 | TGTGCCAGCAGTTTACAGGGGTGGGAAGCTTTCTTT | CASSLQGWEAFF
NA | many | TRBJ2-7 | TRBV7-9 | TGTGCCAGCTCCCGCTATCTCGGGGAGAGGAGCTCCTACGAGCAGTACTTC | CASSRYLGERSSYEQYF
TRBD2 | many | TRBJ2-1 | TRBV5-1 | TGCGCCAGCAGCTTCCTTGGGACTAGCGGGTACAATGAGCAGTTCTTC | CASSFLGTSGYNEQFF
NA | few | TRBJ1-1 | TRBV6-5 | TGTGCCAGCAGTTACTCTGGCGTGGATACTGAAGCTTTCTTT | CASSYSGVDTEAFF
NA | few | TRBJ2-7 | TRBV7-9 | TGTGCCAGCAGCCCCCTCCGGGACTCACCCTACGAGCAGTACTTC | CASSPLRDSPYEQYF
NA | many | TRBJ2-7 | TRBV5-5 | TGTGCCAGCAGCTTAGGGTTACTCTACTCCTACGAGCAGTACTTC | CASSLGLLYSYEQYF
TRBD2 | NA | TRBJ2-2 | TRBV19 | TGTGCCAGTAGACAGCGGGAGGGATGGGGCGGGGAGCTGTTTTTT | CASRQREGWGGELFF
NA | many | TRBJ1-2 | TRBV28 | TGTGCCAGCAGTCTCCGGGCCGAACAGCCATACTATGGCTACACCTTC | CASSLRAEQPYYGYTF
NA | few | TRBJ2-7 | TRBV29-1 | TGCAGCGTTGAAATCGCAGGAACCTACGAGCAGTACTTC | CSVEIAGTYEQYF
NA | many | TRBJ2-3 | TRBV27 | TGTGCCAGCAGTTTTAGTAGCGGCGTCACAGATACGCAGTATTTT | CASSFSSGVTDTQYF
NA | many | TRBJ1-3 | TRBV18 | TGTGCCAGCTCACCACAGTCCGAGAGAAACACCATATATTTT | CASSPQSERNTIYF
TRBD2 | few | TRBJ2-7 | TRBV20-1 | TGCAGCCTACCCACGAAAGGAGCGGGAAAAATCTCCTACGAGCAGTACTTC | CSLPTKGAGKISYEQYF